Listed below are T cell receptor beta chains from one sample, sequenced in a study of cytomegalovirus exposure and HLA in healthy donors. Produced via immunoSEQ multiplex PCR; TCRdb's table is partial and in-frame only. Among 300,000 to 400,000 clones listed, around 90% were seen once. Input material: PBMCs. These receptors all come from a man aged 25 to 40 in good health and CMV-seronegative. Both conserved end residues are part of each CDR3. Each record gives: D gene, clone size, J gene, V gene, CDR3 protein, CDR3 DNA. The D gene is left open where the match is weak. Size values are once, few and many counts, or a class for expanded clones, and some rows have none.

>TRBD1|.|TRBJ2-7|TRBV11-2
CASSSRPPGTGRAAYEQYF
TGTGCCAGCAGCTCCCGGCCCCCGGGGACAGGGAGAGCTGCTTACGAGCAGTACTTC
>.|.|TRBJ1-4|TRBV7-9
CASSPGGKLFF
TGTGCCAGCAGCCCCGGGGGGAAACTGTTTTTT
>TRBD1|.|TRBJ2-7|TRBV6-5
CAAGTGWNEQYF
TGTGCCGCCGGGACAGGGTGGAACGAGCAGTACTTC
>.|few|TRBJ2-3|TRBV19
CASSEPGYTDTQYF
TGTGCCAGTAGCGAGCCGGGGTACACAGATACGCAGTATTTT
>.|.|TRBJ2-7|TRBV6-1
CASTESYEQYF
TGTGCCAGCACTGAATCGTACGAGCAGTACTTC
>TRBD1|.|TRBJ1-5|TRBV19
CASSIYGTANQPQHF
TGTGCCAGTAGTATATACGGGACAGCGAATCAGCCCCAGCATTTT
>.|.|TRBJ2-1|TRBV19
CASRLQGAHQFF
TGTGCCAGTAGGCTACAGGGAGCACATCAGTTCTTC
>.|.|TRBJ2-7|TRBV30
CAWSVLANEQYF
TGTGCCTGGAGTGTACTCGCTAACGAGCAGTACTTC
>TRBD1|.|TRBJ1-1|TRBV27
CASSLSGTGRTEAFF
TGTGCCAGCAGTTTATCCGGGACAGGGAGGACTGAAGCTTTCTTT
>.|once|TRBJ2-1|TRBV7-6
CASSPRLGTYNEQFF
TGTGCCAGCAGCCCCCGACTAGGAACCTACAATGAGCAGTTCTTC
>.|once|TRBJ1-1|TRBV7-8
CASSLAILMSDTEAFF
TGTGCCAGCAGCTTAGCTATCTTGATGTCGGACACTGAAGCTTTCTTT
>.|.|TRBJ2-3|TRBV14
CASSHSGYTDTQYF
TGTGCCAGCAGCCATAGCGGTTATACAGATACGCAGTATTTT
>.|once|TRBJ1-2|TRBV5-1
CASNTGTNYGYTF
TGCGCCAGCAATACGGGGACAAATTATGGCTACACCTTC
>.|.|TRBJ1-2|TRBV18
CASSPPGQYGYTF
TGTGCCAGCTCACCACCCGGACAGTATGGCTACACCTTC
>TRBD1|.|TRBJ1-1|TRBV6-6
CASSYPGGRDTEAFF
TGTGCCAGCAGTTACCCAGGGGGTAGGGACACTGAAGCTTTCTTT
>.|.|TRBJ1-2|TRBV7-9
CASSLAGSYGYTF
TGTGCCAGCAGCTTGGCAGGAAGCTATGGCTACACCTTC
>.|.|TRBJ2-7|TRBV6-5
CATRTEYEQYF
TGTGCCACTCGGACAGAGTACGAGCAGTACTTC
>.|.|TRBJ1-6|TRBV19
CASSIEGVSNSPLHF
TGTGCCAGTAGTATAGAAGGGGTTAGCAATTCACCCCTCCACTTT
>.|.|TRBJ2-7|TRBV7-9
CASSLDGLSYEQYF
TGTGCCAGCAGCTTAGACGGTCTCTCCTACGAGCAGTACTTC
>TRBD2|few|TRBJ2-2|TRBV19
CASRRVAGTGELFF
TGTGCCAGCCGGAGGGTAGCGGGCACCGGGGAGCTGTTTTTT
>.|.|TRBJ2-1|TRBV9
CASSPLGGAVNEQFF
TGTGCCAGCAGCCCCCTGGGGGGGGCCGTCAATGAGCAGTTCTTC
>.|few|TRBJ2-7|TRBV6-5
CASSYSTAAYEQYF
TGTGCCAGCAGTTACTCGACAGCAGCCTACGAGCAGTACTTC
>.|few|TRBJ1-6|TRBV7-8
CASSLGSENSPLHF
TGTGCCAGCAGCTTGGGTTCGGAGAATTCACCCCTCCACTTT
>TRBD1|.|TRBJ2-1|TRBV6-5
CASSPDREAYNEQFF
TGTGCCAGCAGCCCGGACAGGGAAGCCTACAATGAGCAGTTCTTC
>TRBD2|.|TRBJ2-7|TRBV9
CASTPGRGSYEQYF
TGTGCCAGCACCCCGGGGAGGGGTTCCTACGAGCAGTACTTC